Presented here are 28 T cell receptor beta chains from one specimen sequenced in a study of cytomegalovirus exposure and HLA in healthy donors. The PCR used 60 Vbeta and 13 Jbeta primers. This table comes from immunoSEQ multiplex PCR, and its TCRdb copy is limited to in-frame clones, with some not included. The table has 95,000 to 120,000 clones, 82% seen once; the top ten hold roughly 2.6%. The sequenced sample was PBMCs. These receptor sequences come from a woman younger than 30 in good health and CMV-seronegative.

The V and J genes are TRBV14 and TRBJ2-3; 9 nucleotides align to TRBD1. Germline V gene sequence: CDR1 SGHDN, CDR2 FVKESK. The ends lost 6 bases at V and 3 bases at J; junction bases unmatched: 10. CDR3 length equals 16 residues. In DNA form, the CDR3 reads TGTGCCAGCAGAAGGACAGGGGAGTCAAGGACAGATACGCAGTATTTT. Translated: CASRRTGESRTDTQYF. The full variable domain, its missing parts supplied by reference TRBV14 and TRBJ2-3, is EAGVTQFPSHSVIEKGQTVTLRCDPISGHDNLYWYRRVMGKEIKFLLHFVKESKQDESGMPNNRFLAERTGGTYSTLKVQPAELEDSGVYFCASRRTGESRTDTQYFGPGTRLTVL.

This clone was found a few times. The V and J genes are TRBV6-5 and TRBJ1-1; D possibly corresponds to TRBD1 (6 bases). CDR1 and CDR2 from the germline V gene are MNHEY and SVGAGI. Deletions cut 2 bases from V and 4 bases from J, with 11 bases between. The CDR3 runs to 14 residues. This CDR3 reads CASSYTGKGTEAFF. CDR3 bases: TGTGCCAGCAGTTACACAGGGAAGGGCACTGAAGCTTTCTTT.

V gene TRBV6-1 combines with J gene TRBJ2-2; TRBD2 aligns across 7 bases. The germline V gene has CDR1 MNHNS and CDR2 SASEGT. V shed 4 bases and J 2 bases; nucleotides not matched to a gene: 7. The CDR3 length is 16 residues. The CDR3 DNA is TGTGCCAGCAGTGTCCTCCGGGGGGTCAACACCGGGGAGCTGTTTTTT. Its translation: CASSVLRGVNTGELFF.

This chain joins TRBV27 and TRBJ2-2; the match to TRBD2 covers 7 bases. Germline V gene sequence: CDR1 MNHEY, CDR2 SMNVEV (reference sequence). With V trimmed by 4 bases and J by 7 bases, 6 bases remained unmatched. The CDR3 totals 14 residues. CDR3 in amino acids: CASSYGLVDGELFF. The CDR3 nucleotides are TGTGCCAGCAGTTACGGACTAGTGGACGGGGAGCTGTTTTTT.

V usage is TRBV7-2 and J usage is TRBJ2-3, with D tentatively TRBD1 (6 bases). V lost 4 bases, J lost 2 bases, and 10 bases lay in between. Germline V gene lookup returns CDR1 SGHTA and CDR2 FQGNSA. There are 14 residues in the CDR3. CDR3 sequence reads: CASSSHRDTDTQYF. CDR3 sequence (DNA): TGTGCCAGCAGCTCCCACAGGGACACAGATACGCAGTATTTT.

This clone has more than one count but fewer than ten. The chain couples TRBV29-1 to TRBJ1-4, with 7 bases aligning to TRBD1. The CDR3 is made up of 13 amino acids. Germline V gene data show CDR1 as SQVTM and CDR2 as ANQGSEA. V was clipped by 6 bases and J by 7 bases; unmatched bases: 8. Here the CDR3 reads CSVTGDTLEKLFF. DNA of the CDR3: TGCAGCGTCACAGGGGATACCCTTGAAAAACTGTTTTTT.

This clone was counted a few times. V gene TRBV4-1 combines with J gene TRBJ2-7; D is possibly TRBD2 (5 bases). The CDR3 is 13 amino acids. V was trimmed by 1 base and J by 3 bases, leaving 7 bases between them. Per germline, CDR1 MGHRA and CDR2 YSYEKL. The CDR3 bases are TGCGCCAGCAGCCAAGGACGGGACTACGAGCAGTACTTC. Its protein product is CASSQGRDYEQYF.

The chain employs TRBV6-6 and TRBJ1-1, with 8 bases fitting TRBD1. Per germline, CDR1 MNHNY and CDR2 SVGAGI (reference sequence). CDR3 length equals 13 residues. With 5 bases clipped from V and 4 bases from J, the junction kept 3 bases outside the gene matches. CDR3 nucleotides: TGTGCCAGCAGTGACAGGGGAGGCACTGAAGCTTTCTTT. Its translation: CASSDRGGTEAFF.

This chain links TRBV6-6 with TRBJ1-2; D gene ambiguous. The germline gives CDR1 MNHNY, CDR2 SVGAGI (reference sequence). V was pared by 4 bases and J by 4 bases, with 19 bases between. The CDR3 length is 16 residues. Written as DNA, the CDR3 is TGTGCCAGCAGTTCCCCAGCGAGCCCCAGACTCTATGGCTACACCTTC. Translation: CASSSPASPRLYGYTF.

J is TRBJ2-7 and V is TRBV28, with TRBD2 identical over 7 bases. This CDR3 region has 14 residues. In germline, CDR1 is MDHEN, CDR2 SYDVKM. With V trimmed by 6 bases and J by 2 bases, 7 bases remained unmatched. The CDR3: CASRGLAEPYEQYF. The CDR3, as DNA: TGTGCCAGCAGGGGCCTAGCGGAGCCCTACGAGCAGTACTTC.

The rearrangement joins TRBV27 to TRBJ2-7; TRBD1 matches 9 bases. The CDR3 is 16 residues long. After removal of 0 bases from V and 0 bases from J, the junction contained 3 bases not matched to a gene. CDR1 is MNHEY, CDR2 SMNVEV, per germline (reference sequence). CDR3 coding DNA: TGTGCCAGCAGTTTATCCGGGACAGGGATCTCCTACGAGCAGTACTTC. Its protein product is CASSLSGTGISYEQYF.

The chain has TRBV28 and TRBJ2-6; TRBD1 is a possible D gene (5 bases). This CDR3 is built from 14 residues. CDR1 and CDR2 (germline): MDHEN, SYDVKM. V shed 8 bases and J shed 2 bases, with 10 bases lying between them. This CDR3 reads CASSSGTGANVLTF. Written as DNA, the CDR3 is TGTGCCAGCTCATCAGGGACTGGGGCCAACGTCCTGACTTTC.

The chain carries TRBV15 and TRBJ2-7; no firm D call. Germline assignment: CDR1 LNHNV and CDR2 YYDKDF (reference sequence). The CDR3 is 13 amino acids. Trimming cost V 0 bases and J 4 bases, with 7 bases left between them. CDR3 residues: CATSREKSYEQYF. CDR3 DNA sequence: TGTGCCACCAGCAGAGAAAAGAGTTACGAGCAGTACTTC. Filled out from reference TRBV15 and TRBJ2-7, the complete variable domain reads DAMVIQNPRYQVTQFGKPVTLSCSQTLNHNVMYWYQQKSSQAPKLLFHYYDKDFNNEADTPDNFQSRRPNTSFCFLDIRSPGLGDTAMYLCATSREKSYEQYFGPGTRLTVT.

In its sample, this clone was seen once. CDR3 in amino acids: CASTDSGLAARRTQYF. The CDR3 DNA is TGTGCCAGCACCGACTCGGGACTAGCAGCTAGGCGGACCCAGTACTTC. The chain is built from TRBV2 and TRBJ2-5, with TRBD2 matching 9 bases. Germline V CDR1 and CDR2: SNHLY, FYNNEI. Trimming took 7 bases from V and 7 from J; bases not matched to a gene: 16. The CDR3 is 16 residues long. The variable domain in full, with the rest retrieved from reference TRBV2 and TRBJ2-5, is EPEVTQTPSHQVTQMGQEVILRCVPISNHLYFYWYRQILGQKVEFLVSFYNNEISEKSEIFDDQFSVERPDGSNFTLKIRSTKLEDSAMYFCASTDSGLAARRTQYFGPGTRLLVL.

This chain uses TRBV6-5 with TRBJ2-7; D gene uncertain. The CDR3 sequence is 11 residues long. Looked up from germline, CDR1 is MNHEY and CDR2 is SVGAGI. V lost 6 bases to trimming and J lost 5 bases, with 8 bases between them. The CDR3 sequence is CASSYLDEQYF. CDR3 DNA sequence: TGTGCCAGCAGCTATCTGGACGAGCAGTACTTC.

V gene TRBV27 combines with J gene TRBJ1-1; TRBD1 matches at 7 bases. Germline CDR1 is MNHEY and CDR2 is SMNVEV (reference sequence). Trimming at V came to 4 bases and at J to 5 bases, leaving 4 bases not matched to a gene. This CDR3 has 13 amino acids. The CDR3 nucleotides are TGTGCCAGCAGTTATACAGGGGTGACTGAAGCTTTCTTT. It specifies CASSYTGVTEAFF.

The V call is TRBV7-2, the J call TRBJ2-3, with TRBD2 matching over 10 bases. In germline, CDR1 is SGHTA, CDR2 FQGNSA. There are 16 residues in the CDR3. J gave up 6 bases and V 1 base, and 7 bases lay outside the gene matches. The CDR3 DNA reads TGTGCCAGCAGCTTAGATCTAGCGGGGGCCGGGGATACGCAGTATTTT. Amino acid sequence: CASSLDLAGAGDTQYF.

The genes are TRBV5-1 and TRBJ2-6; D ambiguous. This CDR3 has 15 amino acids. Germline assignment: CDR1 SGHRS and CDR2 YFSETQ. Trimming cost V 0 bases and J 0 bases, with 4 bases left between them. In DNA form, the CDR3 reads TGCGCCAGCAGCTTGGTTAGCTCTGGGGCCAACGTCCTGACTTTC. It is translated as CASSLVSSGANVLTF.

This clone appeared once. This chain uses TRBV29-1 with TRBJ2-3, with D perhaps TRBD1 (6 bases). CDR3 length: 13 residues. In germline, CDR1 is SQVTM, CDR2 ANQGSEA. V lost 4 bases to trimming and J lost 4 bases, with 12 bases between them. The CDR3 DNA reads as TGCAGCGTTGTAACTGGGGGCCCAGATACGCAGTATTTT. Translation: CSVVTGGPDTQYF.

This rearrangement joins TRBV2 to TRBJ2-3, with 10 bases matching TRBD2. Per the germline V gene, CDR1 is SNHLY and CDR2 is FYNNEI. The CDR3 length is 15 residues. The V segment lost 6 bases and the J segment 2 bases; nucleotides outside the gene matches: 5. The CDR3 spells CASSAGTSDTDTQYF. In DNA, the CDR3 is TGTGCCAGCAGCGCCGGGACTAGCGACACAGATACGCAGTATTTT.

The table lists this clone with a count of one. The same CDR3 also results from other DNA sequences found in this sample. The V gene is TRBV10-2, the J gene TRBJ1-1, with D hard to call. The CDR3 consists of 15 residues. The V and J ends lost 6 bases and 10 bases respectively, with 24 bases between them. Germline assignment: CDR1 WSHSY and CDR2 SAAADI. CDR3 sequence (DNA): TGCGCCAGCAGCGAAGGCTTCGGAAATCCCGGGAGAGCTTTCTTT. Protein: CASSEGFGNPGRAFF.

The chain recombines TRBV5-6 with TRBJ1-1, with 10 bases that match TRBD1. With V trimmed by 0 bases and J by 7 bases, 3 bases remained unmatched. Germline V lookup: CDR1 SGHDT, CDR2 YYEEEE. CDR3 size: 14 residues. CDR3 region: CASSLGDRGSEAFF. The CDR3 DNA reads TGTGCCAGCAGCTTGGGGGACAGGGGTAGTGAAGCTTTCTTT.

The chain has TRBV11-1 and TRBJ1-1; TRBD1 agrees at 12 bases. V shed 3 bases, J shed 5 bases, and the junction held 7 bases outside the gene matches. The CDR3 runs 16 residues. Germline CDR1 and CDR2: SGHAT and FQDESV (reference sequence). The CDR3 sequence is CASSFDPGQGATEAFF. CDR3 nucleotide sequence: TGTGCCAGCAGCTTCGATCCGGGACAGGGGGCGACTGAAGCTTTCTTT.

The CDR3 here is CASSGETVQSYGYTF. Written as DNA, the CDR3 is TGTGCCAGCAGTGGTGAGACAGTACAGTCCTATGGCTACACCTTC. The chain links TRBV25-1 to TRBJ1-2, with D possibly TRBD1 on 5 matching bases. Germline CDR1 and CDR2: MGHDK and SYGVNS. The CDR3 extends over 15 amino acids. Trimming left V 4 bases short and J 4 bases short, with 16 bases between.

This chain connects TRBV19 to TRBJ2-1, with D perhaps matching TRBD1 (5 bases). The CDR3 sequence is 14 residues long. CDR1 is LNHDA and CDR2 is SQIVND in the germline V gene (reference sequence). V was pared by 3 bases and J by 8 bases, with 14 bases between. The CDR3 bases are TGTGCCAGTAGTATCTCCGCAGGGTCGGATGAGCAGTTCTTC. Its translation is CASSISAGSDEQFF.

V is TRBV9 and J is TRBJ1-1; D might be TRBD1 (6 bases). V was shortened by 3 bases and J by 3 bases, with 9 bases between the two germline ends. The germline gives CDR1 SGDLS, CDR2 YYNGEE. The CDR3 sequence is 13 residues long. For the CDR3, the DNA is TGTGCCAGCAGCGGCGGACAGCACACTGAAGCTTTCTTT. Its protein product is CASSGGQHTEAFF.

The rearrangement uses TRBV7-9 and TRBJ1-2; D possibly corresponds to TRBD1 (6 bases). The CDR3 runs to 13 residues. Per germline, CDR1 SEHNR and CDR2 FQNEAQ (reference sequence). With 11 bases removed from V and 7 bases from J, the gap between germline ends came to 20 bases. Here the CDR3 DNA reads TGTGCCTCCTCCCTGGGGGCGCTTAGTGGCTACACCTTC. Its translation: CASSLGALSGYTF.

The chain uses TRBV2 and TRBJ2-1; maybe TRBD2 (6 bases). Germline V gene sequence: CDR1 SNHLY, CDR2 FYNNEI. With 6 bases removed from V and 0 bases from J, the gap between germline ends came to 21 bases. CDR3 size: 18 residues. In DNA, the CDR3 is TGTGCCAGCAGGGAACCACCTGGAGGGAGGAGCTCCTACAATGAGCAGTTCTTC. It encodes CASREPPGGRSSYNEQFF. Based on the CDR3 plus reference TRBV2 and TRBJ2-1, the full variable domain is EPEVTQTPSHQVTQMGQEVILRCVPISNHLYFYWYRQILGQKVEFLVSFYNNEISEKSEIFDDQFSVERPDGSNFTLKIRSTKLEDSAMYFCASREPPGGRSSYNEQFFGPGTRLTVL.